This T cell receptor (beta chain) originates from a study of control samples from healthy donors and cancer patients. Libraries were prepared by immunoSEQ multiplex PCR; TCRdb keeps only in-frame clonotypes and omits some of them. Among 95,000 to 150,000 clones listed, approximately 87% were seen once. Germline loops: CDR1 SGHVS, CDR2 FQNEAQ. The CDR3 is made up of 17 amino acids. The V and J ends lost 5 bases and 0 bases, in that order; junction bases with no gene match: 9. The TCR originated in a young man in good health. Sequencing input: blood. The V call is TRBV7-8, the J call TRBJ1-1, with TRBD1 identical over 10 bases. CDR3 sequence: CASSPTGTGAMNTEAFF. DNA of the CDR3: TGTGCCAGCAGCCCTACTGGGACAGGGGCCATGAACACTGAAGCTTTCTTT.